Shown below are 3 T cell receptor beta chains from a single sample sequenced in a study of T cell changes during pregnancy in multiple sclerosis. Measured with immunoSEQ multiplex PCR; TCRdb has only the in-frame clones, and not every one. Among some 97,000 clones, 92% were seen once, and the ten largest hold 1.9%. The sequencing here drew on peripheral blood, taken after pregnancy. The origin of the receptors is a female donor with multiple sclerosis, enrolled in a pregnancy study.

V is TRBV29-1 and J is TRBJ2-5; TRBD2 aligns across 10 bases. CDR1 and CDR2 from the germline V gene are SQVTM and ANQGSEA. CDR3 length: 14 residues. The ends lost 5 bases at V and 0 bases at J; junction bases unmatched: 3. The CDR3 protein is CSVLGLADQETQYF. The CDR3 DNA reads TGCAGCGTTCTTGGACTAGCGGACCAAGAGACCCAGTACTTC.

This chain uses TRBV6-5 with TRBJ1-1; no definite D call. V was cut by 4 bases and J by 2 bases, with 8 bases left in between. The CDR3 has 13 amino acids. The germline V gene has CDR1 MNHEY and CDR2 SVGAGI. CDR3 protein: CASSFNYNTEAFF. Here the CDR3 DNA reads TGTGCCAGCAGTTTCAACTATAACACTGAAGCTTTCTTT.

This chain uses TRBV18 with TRBJ2-7; TRBD1 agrees at 8 bases. This CDR3 is built from 15 residues. Germline CDR1 KGHSH, CDR2 LQKENI. The trim removed 8 bases at V and 6 bases at J, leaving 15 bases unmatched. CDR3 DNA sequence: TGTGCCAGCGGCAAGCCCGCAGGGGGCGCGGTCGAGCAGTACTTC. This gives the protein CASGKPAGGAVEQYF.